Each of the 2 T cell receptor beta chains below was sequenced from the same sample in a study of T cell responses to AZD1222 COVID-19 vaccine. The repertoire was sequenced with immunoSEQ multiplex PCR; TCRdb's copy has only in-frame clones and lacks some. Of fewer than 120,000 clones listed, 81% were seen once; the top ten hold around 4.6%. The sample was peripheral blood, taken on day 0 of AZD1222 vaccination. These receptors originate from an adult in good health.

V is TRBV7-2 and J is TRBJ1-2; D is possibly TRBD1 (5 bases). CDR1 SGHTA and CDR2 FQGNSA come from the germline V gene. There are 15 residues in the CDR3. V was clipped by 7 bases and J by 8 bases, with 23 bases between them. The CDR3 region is CASTPQHPGVGGYTF. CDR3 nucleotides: TGTGCCAGCACCCCCCAGCATCCGGGGGTGGGGGGCTACACCTTC.

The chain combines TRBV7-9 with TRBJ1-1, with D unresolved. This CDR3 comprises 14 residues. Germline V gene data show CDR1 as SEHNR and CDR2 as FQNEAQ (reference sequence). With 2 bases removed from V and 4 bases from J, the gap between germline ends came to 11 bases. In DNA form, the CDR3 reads TGTGCCAGCAGCTTATATGGGGTCGGCACTGAAGCTTTCTTT. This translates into CASSLYGVGTEAFF.